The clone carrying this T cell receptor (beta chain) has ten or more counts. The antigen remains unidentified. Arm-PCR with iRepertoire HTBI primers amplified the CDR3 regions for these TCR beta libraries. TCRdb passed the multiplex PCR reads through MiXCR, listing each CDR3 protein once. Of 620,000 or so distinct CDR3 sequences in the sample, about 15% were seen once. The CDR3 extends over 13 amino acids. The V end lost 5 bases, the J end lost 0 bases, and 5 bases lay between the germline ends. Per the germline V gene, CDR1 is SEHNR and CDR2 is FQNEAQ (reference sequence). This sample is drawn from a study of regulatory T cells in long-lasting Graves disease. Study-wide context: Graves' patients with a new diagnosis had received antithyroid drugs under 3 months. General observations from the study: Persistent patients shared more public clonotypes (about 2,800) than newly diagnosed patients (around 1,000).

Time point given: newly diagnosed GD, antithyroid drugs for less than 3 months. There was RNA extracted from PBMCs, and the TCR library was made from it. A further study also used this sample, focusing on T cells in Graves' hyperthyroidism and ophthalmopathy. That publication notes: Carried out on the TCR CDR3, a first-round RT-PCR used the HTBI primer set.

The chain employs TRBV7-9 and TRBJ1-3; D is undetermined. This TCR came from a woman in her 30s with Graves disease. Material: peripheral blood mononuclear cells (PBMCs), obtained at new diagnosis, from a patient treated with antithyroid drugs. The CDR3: CASSRDSGNTIYF. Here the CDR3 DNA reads TGTGCCAGCAGCCGGGACTCTGGAAACACCATATATTTT.